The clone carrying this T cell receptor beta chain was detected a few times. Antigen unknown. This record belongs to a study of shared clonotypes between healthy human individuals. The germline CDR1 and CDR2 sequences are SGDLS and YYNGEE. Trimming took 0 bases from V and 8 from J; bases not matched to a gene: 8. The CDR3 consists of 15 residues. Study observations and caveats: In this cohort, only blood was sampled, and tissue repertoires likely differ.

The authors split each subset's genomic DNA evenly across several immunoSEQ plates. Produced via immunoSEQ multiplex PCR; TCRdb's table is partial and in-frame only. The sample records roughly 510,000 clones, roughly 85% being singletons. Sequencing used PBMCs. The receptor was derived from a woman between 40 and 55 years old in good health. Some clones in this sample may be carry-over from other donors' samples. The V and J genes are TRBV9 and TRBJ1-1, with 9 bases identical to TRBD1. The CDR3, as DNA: TGTGCCAGCAGCGTAGGAAGAACAGGGGGCAGCGAAGCTTTCTTT. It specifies CASSVGRTGGSEAFF.